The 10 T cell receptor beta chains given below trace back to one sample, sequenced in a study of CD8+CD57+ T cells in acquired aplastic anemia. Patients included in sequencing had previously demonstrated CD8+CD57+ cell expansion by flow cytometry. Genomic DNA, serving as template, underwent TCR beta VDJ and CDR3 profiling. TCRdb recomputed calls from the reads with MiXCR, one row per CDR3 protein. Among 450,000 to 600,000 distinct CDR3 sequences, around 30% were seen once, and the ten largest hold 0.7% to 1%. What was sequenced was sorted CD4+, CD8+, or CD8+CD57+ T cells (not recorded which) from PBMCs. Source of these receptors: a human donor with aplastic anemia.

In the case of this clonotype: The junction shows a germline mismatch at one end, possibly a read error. Here the CDR3 reads CASSRGEASTGTQYF. CDR3 bases: TGTGCCAGCAGCAGAGGGGAGGCTAGCACAGGTACGCAGTATTTT. The chain carries TRBV7-7 and TRBJ2-3; weak D call: TRBD2 (6 bases). This CDR3 region has 15 residues. The germline gives CDR1 SSHAT, CDR2 FNYEAQ (reference sequence).

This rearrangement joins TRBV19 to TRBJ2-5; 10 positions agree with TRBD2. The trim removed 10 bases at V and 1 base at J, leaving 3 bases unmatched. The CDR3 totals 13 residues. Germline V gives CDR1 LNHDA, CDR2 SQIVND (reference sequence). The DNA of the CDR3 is TGTGCCACAGCGGGGGGGATCCAAGAGACCCAGTACTTC. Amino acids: CATAGGIQETQYF.

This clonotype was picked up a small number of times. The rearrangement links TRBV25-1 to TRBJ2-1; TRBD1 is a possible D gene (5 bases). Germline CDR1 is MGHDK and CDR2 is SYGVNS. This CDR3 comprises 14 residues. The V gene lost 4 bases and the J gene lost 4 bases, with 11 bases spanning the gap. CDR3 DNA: TGTGCCAGCAGTGTCTCAGGGAAATACAATGAGCAGTTCTTC. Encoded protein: CASSVSGKYNEQFF.

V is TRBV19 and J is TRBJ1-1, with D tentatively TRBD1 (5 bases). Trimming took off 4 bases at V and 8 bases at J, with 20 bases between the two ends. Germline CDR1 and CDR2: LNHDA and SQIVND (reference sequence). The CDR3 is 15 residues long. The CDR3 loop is CASSRTGEQGVEAFF. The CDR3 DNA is TGTGCCAGTAGTAGGACCGGCGAGCAGGGTGTGGAAGCTTTCTTT. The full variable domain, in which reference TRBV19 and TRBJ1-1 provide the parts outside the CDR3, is DGGITQSPKYLFRKEGQNVTLSCEQNLNHDAMYWYRQDPGQGLRLIYYSQIVNDFQKGDIAEGYSVSREKKESFPLTVTSAQKNPTAFYLCASSRTGEQGVEAFFGQGTRLTVV.

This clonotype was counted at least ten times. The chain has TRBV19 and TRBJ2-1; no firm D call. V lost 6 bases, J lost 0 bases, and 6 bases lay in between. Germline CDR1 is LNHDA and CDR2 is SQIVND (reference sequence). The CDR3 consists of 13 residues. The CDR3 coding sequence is TGTGCCAGTAGGCGGAGCTCCTACAATGAGCAGTTCTTC. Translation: CASRRSSYNEQFF.

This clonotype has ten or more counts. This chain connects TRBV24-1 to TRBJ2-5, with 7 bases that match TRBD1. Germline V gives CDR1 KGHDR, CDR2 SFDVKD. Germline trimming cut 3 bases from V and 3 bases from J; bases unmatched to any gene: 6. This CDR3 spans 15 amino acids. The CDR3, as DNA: TGTGCCACCAGTGATCGACAGGGTTGGAAAGAGACCCAGTACTTC. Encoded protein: CATSDRQGWKETQYF.

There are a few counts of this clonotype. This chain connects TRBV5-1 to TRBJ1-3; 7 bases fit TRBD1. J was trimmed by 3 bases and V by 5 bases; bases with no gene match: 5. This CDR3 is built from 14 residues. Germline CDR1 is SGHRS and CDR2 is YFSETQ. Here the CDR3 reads CASRPTGSGNTIYF. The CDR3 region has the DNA TGCGCCAGCAGGCCGACAGGGAGTGGAAACACCATATATTTT.

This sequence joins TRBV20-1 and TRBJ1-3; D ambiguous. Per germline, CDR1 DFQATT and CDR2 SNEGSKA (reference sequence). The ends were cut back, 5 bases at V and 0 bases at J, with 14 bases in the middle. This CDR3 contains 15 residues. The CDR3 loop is CSAVLRADSGNTIYF. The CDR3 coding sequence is TGCAGTGCTGTCCTACGGGCTGACTCTGGAAACACCATATATTTT.

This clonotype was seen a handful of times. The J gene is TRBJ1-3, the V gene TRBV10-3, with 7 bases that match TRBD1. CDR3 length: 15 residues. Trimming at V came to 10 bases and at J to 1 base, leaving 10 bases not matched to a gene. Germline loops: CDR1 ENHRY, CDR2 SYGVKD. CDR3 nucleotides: TGTGCCAGCACCCGACAGGGAATGTCTGGAAACACCATATATTTT. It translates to CASTRQGMSGNTIYF.

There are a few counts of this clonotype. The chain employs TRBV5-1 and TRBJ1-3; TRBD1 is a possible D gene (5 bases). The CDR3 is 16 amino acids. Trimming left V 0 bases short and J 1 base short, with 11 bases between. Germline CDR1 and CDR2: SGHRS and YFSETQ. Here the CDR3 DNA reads TGCGCCAGCAGCTTGGGACAGACACCATCTGGAAACACCATATATTTT. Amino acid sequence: CASSLGQTPSGNTIYF.